This note documents a single T cell receptor (beta chain) sequence. The CDR3 is 14 amino acids. Trimming cost V 5 bases and J 11 bases; bases outside gene matches: 12. With a J-beta primer mix and a sample-barcoded 5' primer, a second PCR ran about 7 to 12 cycles. TCRdb processed the 5' RACE reads anew with MiXCR; each CDR3 protein has one entry. In the table there are about 830,000 distinct CDR3 sequences, 58% of which are singletons. This specimen comes from a study of blood T cells in healthy people across ages. The rearrangement links TRBV12-3 or TRBV12-4 to TRBJ2-5; 9 positions agree with TRBD1. The sample was blood. The clonotype was recovered from a man aged 25-45 years in good health. The CDR3 reads CASSLSTGGGEQYF. The CDR3 nucleotides are TGTGCCAGCAGTCTCTCGACAGGGGGAGGAGAGCAGTACTTC.